Described below is a single T cell receptor beta chain sequence and its context. This entry comes from a study of T cell changes during pregnancy in multiple sclerosis. Germline V CDR1 and CDR2: ENHRY, SYGVKD. The V segment lost 2 bases and the J segment 12 bases; nucleotides outside the gene matches: 9. CDR3 length: 13 amino acids. Clones were sequenced by immunoSEQ multiplex PCR, and TCRdb holds only the in-frame ones, with some missing. The table has around 100,000 clones, roughly 90% seen once; the top ten hold less than 2%. This TCR was sampled from a female donor with multiple sclerosis, enrolled in a pregnancy study. Sequenced here: peripheral blood, sampled after pregnancy. This chain joins TRBV10-3 and TRBJ1-1; TRBD1 agrees at 7 bases. CDR3 coding DNA: TGTGCCATCAGTGAGCGCGGGACAGCACGGCCTTTCTTT. It specifies CAISERGTARPFF.